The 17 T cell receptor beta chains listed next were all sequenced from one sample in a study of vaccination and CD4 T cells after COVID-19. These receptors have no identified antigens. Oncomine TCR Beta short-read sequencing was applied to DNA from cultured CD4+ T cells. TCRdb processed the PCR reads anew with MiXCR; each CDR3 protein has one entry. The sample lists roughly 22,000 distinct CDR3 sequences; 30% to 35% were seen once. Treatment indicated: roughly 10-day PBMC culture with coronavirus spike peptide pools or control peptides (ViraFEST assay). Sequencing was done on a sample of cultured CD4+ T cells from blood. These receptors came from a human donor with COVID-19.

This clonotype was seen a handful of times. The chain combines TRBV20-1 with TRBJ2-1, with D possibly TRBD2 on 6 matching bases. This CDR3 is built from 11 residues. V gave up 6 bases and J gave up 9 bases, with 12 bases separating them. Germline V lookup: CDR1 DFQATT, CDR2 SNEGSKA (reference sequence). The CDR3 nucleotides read TGCAGTGCCCATCGGGAGTCTGAGCAGTTCTTC. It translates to CSAHRESEQFF.

The CDR3, as DNA: TGTGCCAGCAGCCCTGTGGGGTTCTCTGGAAACACCATATATTTT. Protein sequence: CASSPVGFSGNTIYF. V usage is TRBV11-2 and J usage is TRBJ1-3; no definite D call. The CDR3 is 15 amino acids. With 5 bases removed from V and 0 bases from J, the gap between germline ends came to 11 bases. Germline V lookup: CDR1 SGHAT, CDR2 FQNNGV.

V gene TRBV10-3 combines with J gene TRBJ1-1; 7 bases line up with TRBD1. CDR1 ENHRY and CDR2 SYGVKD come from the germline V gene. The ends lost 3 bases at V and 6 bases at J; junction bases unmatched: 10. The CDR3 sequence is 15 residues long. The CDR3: CAISDQTGKIAEAFF. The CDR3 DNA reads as TGTGCCATCAGTGACCAGACAGGGAAGATCGCTGAAGCTTTCTTT.

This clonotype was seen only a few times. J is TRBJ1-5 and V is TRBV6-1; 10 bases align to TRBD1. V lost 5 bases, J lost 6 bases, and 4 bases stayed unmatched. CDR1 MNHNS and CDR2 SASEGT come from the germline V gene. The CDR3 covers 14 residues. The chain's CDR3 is CASSPTGGSQPQHF. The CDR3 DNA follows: TGTGCCAGCAGTCCGACAGGGGGCAGTCAGCCCCAGCATTTT.

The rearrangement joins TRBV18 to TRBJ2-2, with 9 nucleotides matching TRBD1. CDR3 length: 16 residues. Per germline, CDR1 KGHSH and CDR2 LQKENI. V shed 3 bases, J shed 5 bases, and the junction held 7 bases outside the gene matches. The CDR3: CASSPSVQGATGELFF. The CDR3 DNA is TGTGCCAGCTCACCTAGCGTACAGGGGGCGACCGGGGAGCTGTTTTTT.

This CDR3 is CASSRGLAGNEQYF. CDR3 DNA sequence: TGTGCCAGCAGCAGGGGACTAGCGGGCAACGAGCAGTACTTC. The chain uses TRBV7-3 and TRBJ2-7; 12 positions agree with TRBD2. The trim removed 5 bases at V and 5 bases at J, leaving 4 bases unmatched. Per germline, CDR1 SGHTA and CDR2 FQGTGA. This CDR3 spans 14 amino acids. The whole variable domain, filled in from reference TRBV7-3 and TRBJ2-7, reads GAGVSQTPSNKVTEKGKYVELRCDPISGHTALYWYRQSLGQGPEFLIYFQGTGAADDSGLPNDRFFAVRPEGSVSTLKIQRTERGDSAVYLCASSRGLAGNEQYFGPGTRLTVT.

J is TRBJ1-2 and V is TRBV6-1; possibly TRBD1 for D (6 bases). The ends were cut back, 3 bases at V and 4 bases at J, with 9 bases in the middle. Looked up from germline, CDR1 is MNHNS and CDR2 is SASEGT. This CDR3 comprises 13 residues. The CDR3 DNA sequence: TGTGCCAGCAGTGATCACAGGGTCTATGGCTACACCTTC. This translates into CASSDHRVYGYTF.

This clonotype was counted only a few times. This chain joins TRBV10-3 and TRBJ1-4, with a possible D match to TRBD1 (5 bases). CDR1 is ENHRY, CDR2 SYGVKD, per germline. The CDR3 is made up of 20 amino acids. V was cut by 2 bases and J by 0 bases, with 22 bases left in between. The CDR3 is CAISEEGRQRPSSTNEKLFF. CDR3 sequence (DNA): TGTGCCATCAGTGAGGAGGGAAGACAGAGACCTTCCTCAACTAATGAAAAACTGTTTTTT.

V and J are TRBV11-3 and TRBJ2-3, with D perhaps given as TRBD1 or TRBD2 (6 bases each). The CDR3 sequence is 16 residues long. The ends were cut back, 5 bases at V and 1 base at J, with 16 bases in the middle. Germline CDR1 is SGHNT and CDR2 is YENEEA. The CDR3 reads CASSPSRGPGTDTQYF. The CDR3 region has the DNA TGTGCCAGCAGCCCCTCCCGGGGGCCGGGCACAGATACGCAGTATTTT.

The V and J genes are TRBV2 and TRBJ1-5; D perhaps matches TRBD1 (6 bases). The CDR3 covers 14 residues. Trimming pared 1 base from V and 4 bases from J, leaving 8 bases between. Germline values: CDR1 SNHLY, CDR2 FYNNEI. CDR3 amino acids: CASSEEQGNQPQHF. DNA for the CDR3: TGTGCCAGCAGTGAAGAACAGGGTAATCAGCCCCAGCATTTT.

The CDR3 DNA reads TGCGCCAGCAGCCCGGACGGGATTATGAACACTGAAGCTTTCTTT. This sequence encodes CASSPDGIMNTEAFF. The rearrangement joins TRBV5-1 to TRBJ1-1; D uncertain. Trimming removed 4 bases at V and 0 bases at J, with 13 bases between. The germline gives CDR1 SGHRS, CDR2 YFSETQ. The CDR3 has 15 residues.

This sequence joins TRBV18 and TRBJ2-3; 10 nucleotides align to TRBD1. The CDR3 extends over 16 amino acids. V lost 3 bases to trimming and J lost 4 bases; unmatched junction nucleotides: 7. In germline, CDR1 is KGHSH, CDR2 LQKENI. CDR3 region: CASSPQGTGASDTQYF. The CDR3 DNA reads TGTGCCAGCTCACCCCAGGGGACAGGGGCCTCAGATACGCAGTATTTT.

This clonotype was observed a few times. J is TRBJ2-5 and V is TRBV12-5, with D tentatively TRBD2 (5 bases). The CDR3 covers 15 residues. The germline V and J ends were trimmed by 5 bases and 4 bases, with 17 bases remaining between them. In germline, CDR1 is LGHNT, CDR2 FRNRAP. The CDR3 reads CASGLGVGDGETQYF. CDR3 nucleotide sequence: TGTGCTAGTGGTCTCGGGGTCGGGGATGGAGAGACCCAGTACTTC.

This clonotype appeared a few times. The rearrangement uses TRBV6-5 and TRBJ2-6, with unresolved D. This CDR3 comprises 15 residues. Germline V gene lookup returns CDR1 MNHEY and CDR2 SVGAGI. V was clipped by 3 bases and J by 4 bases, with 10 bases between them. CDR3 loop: CASSYLVTGANVLTF. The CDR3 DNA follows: TGTGCCAGCAGTTATCTTGTTACCGGGGCCAACGTCCTGACTTTC.

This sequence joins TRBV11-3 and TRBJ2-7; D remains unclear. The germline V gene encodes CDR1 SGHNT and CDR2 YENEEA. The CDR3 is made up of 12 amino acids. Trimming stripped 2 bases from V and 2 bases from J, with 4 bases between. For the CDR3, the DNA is TGTGCCAGCAGCTTAATGACCTACGAGCAGTACTTC. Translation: CASSLMTYEQYF.

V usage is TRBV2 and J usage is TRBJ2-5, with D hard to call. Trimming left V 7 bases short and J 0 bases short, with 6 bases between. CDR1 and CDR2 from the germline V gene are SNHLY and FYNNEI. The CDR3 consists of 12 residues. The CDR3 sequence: CASKTDQETQYF. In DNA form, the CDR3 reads TGTGCCAGCAAGACGGACCAAGAGACCCAGTACTTC.

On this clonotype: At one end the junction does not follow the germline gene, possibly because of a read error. The DNA of the CDR3 is TGTGTCAGCAGAGACAGGACCTCCTACGAGCAGTACTTC. It encodes CVSRDRTSYEQYF. The gene calls are TRBV6-1 and TRBJ2-7, with D maybe TRBD1 (6 bases). This CDR3 spans 13 amino acids. Germline V gene lookup returns CDR1 MNHNS and CDR2 SASEGT.